This entry concerns a single T cell receptor beta chain. Sequencing was performed with immunoSEQ multiplex PCR; in TCRdb, only in-frame clones are kept and a portion is missing. The sample records around 230,000 clones, roughly 90% being singletons. This entry comes from a study of blood T cell repertoires in COVID-19. The germline V gene has CDR1 SGHNT and CDR2 YENEEA. CDR3 length: 13 amino acids. V dropped 1 base and J dropped 4 bases, with 7 bases sitting between them. The sequence was collected from a man in his thirties or forties who had recovered from COVID-19. The chain combines TRBV11-3 with TRBJ1-1, with D possibly TRBD1 on 5 matching bases. Sequences were obtained from peripheral blood. In DNA, the CDR3 is TGTGCCAGCAGCTTAGGGAGGGGCACTGAAGCTTTCTTT. This translates into CASSLGRGTEAFF.